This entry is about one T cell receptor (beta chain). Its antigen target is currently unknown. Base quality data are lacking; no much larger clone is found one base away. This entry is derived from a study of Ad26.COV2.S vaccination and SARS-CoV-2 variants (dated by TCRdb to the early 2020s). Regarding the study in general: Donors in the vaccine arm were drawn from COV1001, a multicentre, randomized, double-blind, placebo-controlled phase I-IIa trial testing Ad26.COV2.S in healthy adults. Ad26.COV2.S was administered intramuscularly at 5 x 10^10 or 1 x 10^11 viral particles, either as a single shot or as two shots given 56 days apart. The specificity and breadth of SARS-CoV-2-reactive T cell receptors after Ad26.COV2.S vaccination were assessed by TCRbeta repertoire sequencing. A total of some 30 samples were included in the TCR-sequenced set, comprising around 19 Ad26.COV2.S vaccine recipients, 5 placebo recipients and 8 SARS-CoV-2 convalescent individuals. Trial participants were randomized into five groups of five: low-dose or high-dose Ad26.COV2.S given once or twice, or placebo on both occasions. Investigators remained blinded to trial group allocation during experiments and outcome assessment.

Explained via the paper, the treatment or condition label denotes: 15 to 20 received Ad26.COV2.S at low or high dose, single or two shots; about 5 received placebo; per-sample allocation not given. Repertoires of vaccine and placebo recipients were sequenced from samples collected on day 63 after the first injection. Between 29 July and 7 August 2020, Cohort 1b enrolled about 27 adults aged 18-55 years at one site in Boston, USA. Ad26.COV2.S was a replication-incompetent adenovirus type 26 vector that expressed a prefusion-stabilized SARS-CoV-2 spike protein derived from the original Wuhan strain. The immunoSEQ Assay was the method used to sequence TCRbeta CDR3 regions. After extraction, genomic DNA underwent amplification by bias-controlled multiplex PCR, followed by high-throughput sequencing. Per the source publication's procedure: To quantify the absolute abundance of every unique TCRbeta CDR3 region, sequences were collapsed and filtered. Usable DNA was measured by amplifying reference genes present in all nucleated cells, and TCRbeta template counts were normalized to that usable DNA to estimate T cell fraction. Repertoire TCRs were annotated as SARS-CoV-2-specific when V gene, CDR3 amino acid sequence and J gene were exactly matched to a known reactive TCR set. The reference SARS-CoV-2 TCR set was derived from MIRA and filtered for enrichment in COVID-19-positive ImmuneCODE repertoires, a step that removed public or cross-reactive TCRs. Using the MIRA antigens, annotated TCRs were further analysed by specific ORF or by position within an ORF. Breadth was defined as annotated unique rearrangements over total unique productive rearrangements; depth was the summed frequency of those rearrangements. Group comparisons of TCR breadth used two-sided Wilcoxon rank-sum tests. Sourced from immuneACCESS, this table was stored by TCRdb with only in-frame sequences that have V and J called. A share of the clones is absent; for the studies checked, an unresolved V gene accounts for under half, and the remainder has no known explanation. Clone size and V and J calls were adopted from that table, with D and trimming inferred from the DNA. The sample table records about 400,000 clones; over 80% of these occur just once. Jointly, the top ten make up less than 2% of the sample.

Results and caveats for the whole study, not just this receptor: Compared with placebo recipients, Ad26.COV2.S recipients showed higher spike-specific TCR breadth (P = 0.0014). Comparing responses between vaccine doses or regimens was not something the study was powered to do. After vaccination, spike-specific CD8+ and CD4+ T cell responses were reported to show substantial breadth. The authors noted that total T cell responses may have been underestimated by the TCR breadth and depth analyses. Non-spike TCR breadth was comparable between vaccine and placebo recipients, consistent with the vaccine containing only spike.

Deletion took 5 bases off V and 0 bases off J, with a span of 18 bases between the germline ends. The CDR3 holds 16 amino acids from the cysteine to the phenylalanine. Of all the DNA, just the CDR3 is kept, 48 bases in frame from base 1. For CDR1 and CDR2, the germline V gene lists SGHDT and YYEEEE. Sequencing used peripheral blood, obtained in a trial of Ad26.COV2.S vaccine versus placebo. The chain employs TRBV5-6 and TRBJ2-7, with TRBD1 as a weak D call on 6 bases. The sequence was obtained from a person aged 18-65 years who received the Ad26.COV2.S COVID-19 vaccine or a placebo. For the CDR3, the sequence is CASSWTDRPPSYEQYF. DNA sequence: TGTGCCAGCAGTTGGACCGACAGGCCGCCCTCCTACGAGCAGTACTTC.